Shown below are 7 T cell receptor beta chains from a single sample sequenced in a study of OX40 agonist ivuxolimab in advanced cancers. The assay was immunoSEQ multiplex PCR, and TCRdb's table has in-frame clones only and misses some. The table includes over 50,000 clones, about 87% detected once. The input for sequencing was CD4+ or CD8+ T cells sorted from blood, taken in a trial of the OX40 agonist ivuxolimab. These receptors all stem from an adult with an advanced solid tumor such as melanoma, head and neck, liver or kidney cancer.

The chain couples TRBV13 to TRBJ1-4; D gene uncertain. Germline lookup yields CDR1 PRHDT and CDR2 FYEKMQ (reference sequence). Trimming stripped 2 bases from V and 0 bases from J, with 4 bases between. The CDR3 has 14 residues. The CDR3 reads CASSLRATNEKLFF. The CDR3 nucleotides read TGTGCCAGCAGCTTAAGGGCAACTAATGAAAAACTGTTTTTT.

This rearrangement joins TRBV10-3 to TRBJ2-3; 7 bases align to TRBD2. Trimming at V came to 3 bases and at J to 1 base, leaving 4 bases not matched to a gene. The germline CDR1 and CDR2 sequences are ENHRY and SYGVKD. CDR3 length equals 15 residues. The CDR3 sequence: CAISDAGVGTDTQYF. In nucleotides, the CDR3 is TGTGCCATCAGTGACGCGGGAGTTGGCACAGATACGCAGTATTTT.

This sequence joins TRBV5-1 and TRBJ1-2; D remains unclear. Trimming took 4 bases from V and 4 from J, leaving 14 bases between them. Germline-derived CDR1 and CDR2 are SGHRS and YFSETQ. This CDR3 is 14 amino acids long. CDR3: CASSQGPGTYGYTF. CDR3 DNA sequence: TGCGCCAGCAGCCAAGGGCCGGGTACCTATGGCTACACCTTC.

The rearrangement joins TRBV18 to TRBJ2-3; no reliable D call. The germline V gene encodes CDR1 KGHSH and CDR2 LQKENI. The ends were cut back, 2 bases at V and 4 bases at J, with 10 bases in the middle. This CDR3 region has 14 residues. The CDR3 DNA is TGTGCCAGCTCACCATCCCCCCGGTCAGATACGCAGTATTTT. Amino acid sequence: CASSPSPRSDTQYF. Using reference TRBV18 and TRBJ2-3 for the parts outside the CDR3, the full variable domain is NAGVMQNPRHLVRRRGQEARLRCSPMKGHSHVYWYRQLPEEGLKFMVYLQKENIIDESGMPKERFSAEFPKEGPSILRIQQVVRGDSAAYFCASSPSPRSDTQYFGPGTRLTVL.

There are a few counts of this clone. This chain joins TRBV7-9 and TRBJ2-3; 7 nucleotides match TRBD1. This CDR3 comprises 13 residues. Germline values: CDR1 SEHNR, CDR2 FQNEAQ (reference sequence). V lost 5 bases, J lost 5 bases, and 4 bases stayed unmatched. The CDR3 sequence is CASSRTGGDTQYF. DNA for the CDR3: TGTGCCAGCAGCCGGACAGGCGGAGATACGCAGTATTTT.

The V call is TRBV5-1, the J call TRBJ2-3, with D uncertain. Germline loops: CDR1 SGHRS, CDR2 YFSETQ. CDR3 size: 14 residues. The V and J ends lost 3 bases and 6 bases respectively, with 14 bases between them. The CDR3 is CASSSKTIPDTQYF. The CDR3 DNA reads as TGCGCCAGCAGCTCTAAAACTATCCCCGATACGCAGTATTTT.

The genes are TRBV11-2 and TRBJ2-5; TRBD2 aligns across 14 bases. Trimming at V came to 5 bases and at J to 2 bases, leaving 4 bases not matched to a gene. The CDR3 is made up of 16 amino acids. Germline CDR1 reads SGHAT; CDR2 reads FQNNGV. As DNA, the CDR3 is TGTGCCAGCAGCCCGACTAGCGGGGGGGTTCAAGAGACCCAGTACTTC. It translates to CASSPTSGGVQETQYF. The full variable domain, in which reference TRBV11-2 and TRBJ2-5 provide the parts outside the CDR3, is EAGVAQSPRYKIIEKRQSVAFWCNPISGHATLYWYQQILGQGPKLLIQFQNNGVVDDSQLPKDRFSAERLKGVDSTLKIQPAKLEDSAVYLCASSPTSGGVQETQYFGPGTRLLVL.